The source of this T cell receptor beta chain is a study of chemoradiotherapy in HPV16-positive cancers. Assay: immunoSEQ multiplex PCR; the TCRdb copy retains only in-frame clones and omits some. This table has tens of thousands of clones, roughly 82% appearing once. This clonotype was sampled from a human donor with HPV-associated anogenital cancer. The sequenced sample was blood, obtained from a patient who underwent chemoradiotherapy.

CDR3 in amino acids: CASSLVLETQYF. The CDR3 coding sequence is TGTGCCAGCAGCTTAGTCTTAGAGACCCAGTACTTC. The V call is TRBV13, the J call TRBJ2-5; unclear D gene. The CDR3 has 12 residues. Germline lookup yields CDR1 PRHDT and CDR2 FYEKMQ (reference sequence). The V gene lost 1 base and the J gene lost 4 bases, with 4 bases spanning the gap.